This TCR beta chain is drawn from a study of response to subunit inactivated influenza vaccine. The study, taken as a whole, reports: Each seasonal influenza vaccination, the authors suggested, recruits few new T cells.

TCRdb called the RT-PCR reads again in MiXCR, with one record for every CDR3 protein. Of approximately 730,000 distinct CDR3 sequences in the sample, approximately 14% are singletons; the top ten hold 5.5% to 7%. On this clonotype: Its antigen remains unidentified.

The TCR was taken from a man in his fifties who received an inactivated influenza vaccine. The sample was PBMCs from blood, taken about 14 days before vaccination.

The CDR3 sequence is CASKRTSGAGEQFF. CDR3 in DNA: TGTGCCAGCAAGAGGACTAGCGGCGCGGGTGAGCAGTTCTTC. This chain uses TRBV7-2 with TRBJ2-1, with 10 bases fitting TRBD2. The CDR3 is 14 residues long. The trim removed 7 bases at V and 9 bases at J, leaving 9 bases unmatched. Germline V gives CDR1 SGHTA, CDR2 FQGNSA.